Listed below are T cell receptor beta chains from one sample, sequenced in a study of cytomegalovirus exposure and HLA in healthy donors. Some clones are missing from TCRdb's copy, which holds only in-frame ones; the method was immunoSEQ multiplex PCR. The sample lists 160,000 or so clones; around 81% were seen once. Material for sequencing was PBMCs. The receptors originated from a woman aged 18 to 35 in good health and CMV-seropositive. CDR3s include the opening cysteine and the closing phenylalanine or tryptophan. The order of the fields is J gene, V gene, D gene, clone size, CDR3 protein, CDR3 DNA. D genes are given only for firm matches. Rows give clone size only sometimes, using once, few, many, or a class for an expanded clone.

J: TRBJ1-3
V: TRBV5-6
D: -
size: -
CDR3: CASSFYSVSGNTIYF
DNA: TGTGCCAGCAGCTTTTACAGTGTCTCTGGAAACACCATATATTTT

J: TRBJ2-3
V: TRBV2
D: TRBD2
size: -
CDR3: CASSALAGGPGTQYF
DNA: TGTGCCAGCAGTGCCCTAGCGGGGGGGCCAGGTACGCAGTATTTT

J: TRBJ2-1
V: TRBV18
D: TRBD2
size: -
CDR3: CASSPSGGTDNEQFF
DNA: TGTGCCAGCTCACCTAGCGGGGGGACCGACAATGAGCAGTTCTTC

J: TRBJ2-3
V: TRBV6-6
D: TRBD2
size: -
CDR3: CASSYAGGTDTQYF
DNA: TGTGCCAGCAGTTACGCGGGGGGCACAGATACGCAGTATTTT

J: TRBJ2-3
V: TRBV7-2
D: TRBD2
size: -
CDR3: CASSFESRGGQDTQYF
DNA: TGTGCCAGCAGCTTTGAGTCCCGGGGGGGCCAAGATACGCAGTATTTT

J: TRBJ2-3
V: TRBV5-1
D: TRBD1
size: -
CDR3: CASSVVGAQGVDTQYF
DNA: TGCGCCAGCAGCGTGGTGGGGGCGCAGGGGGTGGATACGCAGTATTTT

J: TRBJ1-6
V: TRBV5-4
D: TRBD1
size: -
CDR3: CASSLDRGLAPLHF
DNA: TGTGCCAGCAGCTTAGACAGGGGCCTAGCACCCCTCCACTTT

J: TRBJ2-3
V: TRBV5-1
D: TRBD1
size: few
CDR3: CASSPQGALTDTQYF
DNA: TGCGCCAGCAGCCCACAGGGGGCTCTGACAGATACGCAGTATTTT

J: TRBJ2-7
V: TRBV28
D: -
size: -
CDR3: CASSFRLYEQYF
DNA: TGTGCCAGCAGTTTTCGGTTATACGAGCAGTACTTC

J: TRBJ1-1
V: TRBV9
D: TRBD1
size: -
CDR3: CASSGPGQGNTEAFF
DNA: TGTGCCAGCAGCGGACCGGGACAGGGAAACACTGAAGCTTTCTTT

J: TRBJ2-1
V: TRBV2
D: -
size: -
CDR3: CASMNPGFEQFF
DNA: TGTGCCAGCATGAACCCGGGATTTGAGCAGTTCTTC

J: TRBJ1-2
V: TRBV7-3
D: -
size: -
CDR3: CASSLPQGYGYTF
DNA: TGTGCCAGCAGCTTACCCCAGGGCTATGGCTACACCTTC

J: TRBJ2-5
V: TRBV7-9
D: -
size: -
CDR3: CASSLRQGFETQYF
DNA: TGTGCCAGCAGCTTAAGGCAGGGGTTCGAGACCCAGTACTTC

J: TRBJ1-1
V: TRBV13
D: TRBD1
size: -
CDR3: CASGTGDTEAFF
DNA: TGTGCCAGCGGGACAGGGGACACTGAAGCTTTCTTT

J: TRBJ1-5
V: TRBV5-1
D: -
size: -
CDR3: CASSQGPLSNQPQHF
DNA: TGCGCCAGCAGCCAGGGGCCACTTAGCAATCAGCCCCAGCATTTT

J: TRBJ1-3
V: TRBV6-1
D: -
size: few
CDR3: CASSDPRTGENTIYF
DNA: TGTGCCAGCAGTGACCCCAGGACCGGGGAAAACACCATATATTTT

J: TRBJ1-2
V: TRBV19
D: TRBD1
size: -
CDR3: CASSSLEDREDFDYGYTF
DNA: TGTGCCAGTAGTAGCTTGGAGGACAGGGAAGATTTTGACTATGGCTACACCTTC

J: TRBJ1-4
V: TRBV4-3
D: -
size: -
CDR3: CASSQDDRRPNEKLFF
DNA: TGCGCCAGCAGCCAAGATGACAGGAGGCCGAATGAAAAACTGTTTTTT

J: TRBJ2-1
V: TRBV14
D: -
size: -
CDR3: CASSPPLRGGLYNEQFF
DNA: TGTGCCAGCAGCCCCCCATTGCGAGGGGGTCTGTACAATGAGCAGTTCTTC

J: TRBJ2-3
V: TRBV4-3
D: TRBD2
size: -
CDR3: CASSQVTSGDSDTQYF
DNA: TGCGCCAGCAGCCAAGTTACTAGCGGCGACAGTGATACGCAGTATTTT

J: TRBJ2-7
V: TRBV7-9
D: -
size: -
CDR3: CASSFPLRAGAYEQYF
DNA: TGTGCCAGCAGCTTCCCACTCAGGGCGGGGGCATACGAGCAGTACTTC

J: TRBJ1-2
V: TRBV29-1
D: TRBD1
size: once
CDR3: CSVGEDRVFYGYTF
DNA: TGCAGCGTTGGTGAGGACAGGGTCTTTTACGGCTACACCTTC

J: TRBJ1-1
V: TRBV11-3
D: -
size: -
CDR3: CASSSGLGGNTEAFF
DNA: TGTGCCAGCAGCTCCGGATTGGGGGGGAACACTGAAGCTTTCTTT

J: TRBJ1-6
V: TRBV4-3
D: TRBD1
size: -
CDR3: CASSLSPGQGPDSPLHF
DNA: TGCGCCAGCAGCCTAAGCCCTGGACAGGGGCCCGATTCACCCCTCCACTTT

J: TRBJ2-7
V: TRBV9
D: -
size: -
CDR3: CASSLSAGLSYEQYF
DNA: TGTGCCAGCAGTCTCTCGGCCGGACTTTCCTACGAGCAGTACTTC

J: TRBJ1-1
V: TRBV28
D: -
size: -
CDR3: CASSLRGMNTEAFF
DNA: TGTGCCAGCAGTTTACGAGGCATGAACACTGAAGCTTTCTTT

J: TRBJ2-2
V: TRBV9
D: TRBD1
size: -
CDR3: CASSESGTGAAGELFF
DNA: TGTGCCAGCAGCGAGTCCGGGACAGGGGCCGCCGGGGAGCTGTTTTTT

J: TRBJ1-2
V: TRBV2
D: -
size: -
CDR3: CASSEMGQVYGYTF
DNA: TGTGCCAGCAGTGAAATGGGCCAAGTCTATGGCTACACCTTC

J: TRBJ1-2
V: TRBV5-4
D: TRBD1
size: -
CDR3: CASSTGGSALFGYTF
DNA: TGTGCCAGCAGCACAGGGGGGTCCGCTCTCTTCGGCTACACCTTC

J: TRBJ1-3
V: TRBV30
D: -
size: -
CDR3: CAWSVLTPGNTIYF
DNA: TGTGCCTGGAGTGTACTAACACCTGGAAACACCATATATTTT

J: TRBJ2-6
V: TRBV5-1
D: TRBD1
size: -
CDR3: CASSVRSGQGTGANVLTF
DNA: TGCGCCAGCAGCGTACGGTCGGGACAGGGGACAGGGGCCAACGTCCTGACTTTC

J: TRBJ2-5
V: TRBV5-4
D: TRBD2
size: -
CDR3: CASSFAGGLETQYF
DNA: TGTGCCAGCAGCTTCGCGGGGGGGCTGGAGACCCAGTACTTC

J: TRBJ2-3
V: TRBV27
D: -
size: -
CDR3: CASSLRGTDTQYF
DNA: TGTGCCAGCAGTTTACGTGGCACAGATACGCAGTATTTT